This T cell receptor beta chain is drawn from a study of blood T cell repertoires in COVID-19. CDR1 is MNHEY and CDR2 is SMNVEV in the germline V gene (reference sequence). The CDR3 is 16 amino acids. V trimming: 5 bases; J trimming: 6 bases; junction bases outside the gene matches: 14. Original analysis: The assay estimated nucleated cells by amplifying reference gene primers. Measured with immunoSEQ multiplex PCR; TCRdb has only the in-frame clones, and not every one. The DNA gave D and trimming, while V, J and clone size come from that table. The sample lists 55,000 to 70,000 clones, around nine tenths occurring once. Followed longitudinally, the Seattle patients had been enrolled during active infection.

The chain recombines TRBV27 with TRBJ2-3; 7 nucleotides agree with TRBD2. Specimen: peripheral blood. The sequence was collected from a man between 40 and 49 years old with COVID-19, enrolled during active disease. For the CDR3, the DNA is TGTGCCAGCAGTCCCCGGCGCGGGGGACGAGGTGATACGCAGTATTTT. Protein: CASSPRRGGRGDTQYF.